This T cell receptor (beta chain) was identified during a study of T cell responses to AZD1222 COVID-19 vaccine. Study-wide findings and caveats: Seropositive status at baseline applied to only a handful of AZD1222 recipients.

This CDR3 region has 16 residues. CDR1 KGHSH and CDR2 LQKENI come from the germline V gene. Trimming took 3 bases from V and 8 from J, leaving 22 bases between them. Details on this clone: Its target is not known.

The protocol was immunoSEQ multiplex PCR, while the TCRdb copy is restricted to in-frame clones and leaves out a portion. The sample shows just under 55,000 clones, 70% to 90% of them seen only once. Material: peripheral blood, obtained on day 0 of AZD1222 vaccination. The genes are TRBV18 and TRBJ1-2, with a tentative D call TRBD1 (6 bases). This receptor was taken from an adult in good health. CDR3 sequence reads: CASSPLSRTVPVGYTF. Written as DNA, the CDR3 is TGTGCCAGCTCACCCCTCTCCCGGACAGTGCCTGTAGGCTACACCTTC.